The T cell receptor beta chain described here comes from a study of CDR3 diversity in severe acne. The CDR3 runs to 13 residues. Trimming took off 4 bases at V and 6 bases at J, with 12 bases between the two ends. Germline-derived CDR1 and CDR2 are LNHDA and SQIVND (reference sequence). TCRdb ran MiXCR on the PCR reads and lists one entry per CDR3 protein. The data hold about 90,000 distinct CDR3 sequences, with 49% observed a single time. The sample consisted of blood. The sequence came from a male donor with severe acne vulgaris. The chain links TRBV19 to TRBJ1-1; tentative D call: TRBD1 (5 bases). In DNA, the CDR3 is TGTGCCAGTAGTACGACAGTGTACGCTGAAGCTTTCTTT. It yields the protein CASSTTVYAEAFF.